The clone carrying this T cell receptor beta chain was detected a few times. Antigen specificity is unknown. These data belong to a study of response to subunit inactivated influenza vaccine. Study conclusions and caveats: A suggestion made by the authors is that each seasonal influenza vaccination recruits few new T cells.

TCRdb re-analysed the RT-PCR reads in MiXCR, keeping a single row per CDR3 protein. The sample consists of under 500,000 distinct CDR3 sequences, approximately 11% of them appearing once. CDR1 is KGHDR, CDR2 SFDVKD, per germline. V lost 3 bases and J lost 8, with 19 bases in between. This CDR3 has 16 amino acids. The J gene is TRBJ2-1, the V gene TRBV24-1, with D possibly being TRBD1 or TRBD2 (6 bases each). The sequencing used PBMCs from blood, collected 40 to 50 days after vaccination. The receptor was derived from a man aged 50-60 years who received an inactivated influenza vaccine. The CDR3 DNA sequence: TGTGCCACCAGTGATGAATGGGGGGCGGAAGTCGATGAGCAGTTCTTC. Protein sequence: CATSDEWGAEVDEQFF.